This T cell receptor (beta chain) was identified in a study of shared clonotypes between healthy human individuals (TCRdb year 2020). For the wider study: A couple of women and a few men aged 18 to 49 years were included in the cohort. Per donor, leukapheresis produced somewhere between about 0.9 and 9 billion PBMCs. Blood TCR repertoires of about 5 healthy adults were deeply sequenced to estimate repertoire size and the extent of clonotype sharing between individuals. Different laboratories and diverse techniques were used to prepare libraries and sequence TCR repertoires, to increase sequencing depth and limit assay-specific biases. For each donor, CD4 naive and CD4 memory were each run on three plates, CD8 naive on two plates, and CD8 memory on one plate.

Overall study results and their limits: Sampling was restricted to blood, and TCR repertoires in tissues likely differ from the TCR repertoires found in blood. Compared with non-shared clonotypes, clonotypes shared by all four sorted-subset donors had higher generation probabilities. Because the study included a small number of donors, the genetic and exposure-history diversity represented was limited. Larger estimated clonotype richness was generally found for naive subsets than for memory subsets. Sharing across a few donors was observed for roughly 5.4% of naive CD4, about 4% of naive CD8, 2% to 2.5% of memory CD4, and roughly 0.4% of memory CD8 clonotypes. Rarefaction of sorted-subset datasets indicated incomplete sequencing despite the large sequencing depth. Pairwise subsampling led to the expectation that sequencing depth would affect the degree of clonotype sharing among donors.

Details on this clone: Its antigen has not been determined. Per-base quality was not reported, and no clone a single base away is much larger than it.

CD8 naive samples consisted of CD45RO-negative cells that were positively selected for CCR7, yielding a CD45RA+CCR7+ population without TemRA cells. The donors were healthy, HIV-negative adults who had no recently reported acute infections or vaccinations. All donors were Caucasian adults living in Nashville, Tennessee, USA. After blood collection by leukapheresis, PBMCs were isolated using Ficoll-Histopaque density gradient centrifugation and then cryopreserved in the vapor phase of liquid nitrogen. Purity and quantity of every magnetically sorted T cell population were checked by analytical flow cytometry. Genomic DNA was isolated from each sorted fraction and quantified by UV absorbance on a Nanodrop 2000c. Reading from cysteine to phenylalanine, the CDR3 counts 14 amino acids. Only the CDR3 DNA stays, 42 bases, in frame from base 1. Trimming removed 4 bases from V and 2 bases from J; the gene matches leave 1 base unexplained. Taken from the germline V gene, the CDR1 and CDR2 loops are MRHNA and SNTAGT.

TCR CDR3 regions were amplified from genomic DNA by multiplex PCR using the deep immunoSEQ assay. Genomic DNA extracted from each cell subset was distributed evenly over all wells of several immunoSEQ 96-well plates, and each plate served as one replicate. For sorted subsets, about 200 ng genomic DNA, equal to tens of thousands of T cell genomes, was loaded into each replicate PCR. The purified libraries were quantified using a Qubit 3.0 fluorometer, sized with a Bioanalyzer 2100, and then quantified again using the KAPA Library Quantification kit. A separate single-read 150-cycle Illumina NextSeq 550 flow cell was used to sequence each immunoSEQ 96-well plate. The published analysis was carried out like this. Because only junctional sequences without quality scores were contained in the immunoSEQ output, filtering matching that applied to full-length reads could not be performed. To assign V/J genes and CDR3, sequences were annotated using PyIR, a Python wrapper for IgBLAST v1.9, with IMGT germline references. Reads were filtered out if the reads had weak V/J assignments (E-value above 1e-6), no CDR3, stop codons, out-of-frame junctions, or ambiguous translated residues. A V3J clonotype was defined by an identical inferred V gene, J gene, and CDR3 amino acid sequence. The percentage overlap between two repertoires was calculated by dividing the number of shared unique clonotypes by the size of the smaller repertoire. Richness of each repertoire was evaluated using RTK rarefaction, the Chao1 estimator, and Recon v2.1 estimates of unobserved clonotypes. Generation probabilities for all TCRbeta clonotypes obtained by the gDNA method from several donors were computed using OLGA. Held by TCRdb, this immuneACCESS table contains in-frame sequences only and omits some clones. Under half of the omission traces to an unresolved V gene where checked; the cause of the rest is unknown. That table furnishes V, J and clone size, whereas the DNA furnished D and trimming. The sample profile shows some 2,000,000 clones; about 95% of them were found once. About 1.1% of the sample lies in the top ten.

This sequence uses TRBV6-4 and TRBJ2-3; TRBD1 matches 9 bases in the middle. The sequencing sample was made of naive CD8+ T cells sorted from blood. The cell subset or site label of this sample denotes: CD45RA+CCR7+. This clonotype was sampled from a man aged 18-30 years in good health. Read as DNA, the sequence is TGTGCCAGCAGTGGGACAGGGGACACAGATACGCAGTATTTT. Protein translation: CASSGTGDTDTQYF.